The 27 T cell receptor beta chains listed next were all sequenced from one sample in a study of blood T cell repertoires in COVID-19. Profiling relied on immunoSEQ multiplex PCR, and the TCRdb table lists in-frame clones only, not all of them. There are 150,000 or so clones in the sample; roughly 89% occur only once, and roughly 4.3% lies in the top ten. Sequences were obtained from peripheral blood. These receptors came from a man in his sixties with COVID-19, enrolled during active disease.

CDR3 residues: CASSQGLAGEWGTDTQYF. Here the CDR3 DNA reads TGTGCCAGCAGCCAAGGACTAGCGGGGGAGTGGGGCACAGATACGCAGTATTTT. The chain is built from TRBV4-2 and TRBJ2-3; 12 bases agree with TRBD2. V dropped 1 base and J dropped 1; count of bases not matched to a gene: 6. The CDR3 length is 18 residues. From germline, CDR1 is LGHNA and CDR2 YNFKEQ.

This clone was seen more than once but under ten times. This rearrangement joins TRBV28 to TRBJ1-2; maybe TRBD1 (6 bases). The CDR3 extends over 16 amino acids. Germline V gene data show CDR1 as MDHEN and CDR2 as SYDVKM. The V end lost 2 bases, the J end lost 0 bases, and 13 bases lay between the germline ends. CDR3 nucleotide sequence: TGTGCCAGCAGTTTAGAGGGGGATCCTTCTAACTATGGCTACACCTTC. Translation gives CASSLEGDPSNYGYTF.

The chain recombines TRBV7-2 with TRBJ2-2, with D unresolved. Germline V gives CDR1 SGHTA, CDR2 FQGNSA. This CDR3 has 15 amino acids. The V gene lost 5 bases and the J gene lost 4 bases, with 14 bases spanning the gap. The CDR3 nucleotides are TGTGCCAGCAGCCCGCCGGGTGGATTCACCGGGGAGCTGTTTTTT. This sequence encodes CASSPPGGFTGELFF.

V gene TRBV5-4 combines with J gene TRBJ2-7; 9 nucleotides align to TRBD1. CDR3 length equals 14 residues. Trimming removed 0 bases from V and 10 bases from J; junction bases left unmatched: 8. Germline loops: CDR1 SGHNT, CDR2 YYREEE (reference sequence). The CDR3 here is CASSLGGDRARQYF. The CDR3 nucleotides are TGTGCCAGCAGCTTGGGGGGGGACAGGGCCCGACAGTACTTC.

The chain uses TRBV6-6 and TRBJ1-5; weak D call: TRBD1 (5 bases). The germline gives CDR1 MNHNY, CDR2 SVGAGI (reference sequence). V lost 5 bases, J lost 3 bases, and 20 bases lay in between. CDR3 length: 17 amino acids. This CDR3 is CASSPHGLGGDNQPQHF. The DNA of the CDR3 is TGTGCCAGCAGTCCCCATGGTTTGGGGGGGGACAATCAGCCCCAGCATTTT.

V gene TRBV7-2 combines with J gene TRBJ1-4, with TRBD1 identical over 10 bases. This CDR3 contains 15 residues. J was trimmed by 8 bases and V by 7 bases; bases with no gene match: 10. Germline V gene data show CDR1 as SGHTA and CDR2 as FQGNSA. DNA for the CDR3: TGTGCCAGCACCCGTGCGGGACAGGGGAGGGAAAAACTGTTTTTT. Translating gives CASTRAGQGREKLFF.

The sample holds a few counts of this clone. V usage is TRBV2 and J usage is TRBJ1-4, with D possibly matching TRBD1 (6 bases). This CDR3 spans 13 amino acids. Trimming took off 7 bases at V and 7 bases at J, with 13 bases between the two ends. CDR1 is SNHLY, CDR2 FYNNEI, per germline. The CDR3: CASKEGVGEKLFF. The CDR3 coding sequence is TGTGCCAGCAAAGAGGGGGTTGGTGAAAAACTGTTTTTT. Complete variable domain (other parts from reference TRBV2 and TRBJ1-4): EPEVTQTPSHQVTQMGQEVILRCVPISNHLYFYWYRQILGQKVEFLVSFYNNEISEKSEIFDDQFSVERPDGSNFTLKIRSTKLEDSAMYFCASKEGVGEKLFFGSGTQLSVL.

The chain employs TRBV19 and TRBJ1-2; tentatively, D is TRBD1 (6 bases). The V end lost 10 bases, the J end lost 3 bases, and 27 bases lay between the germline ends. Germline-derived CDR1 and CDR2 are LNHDA and SQIVND (reference sequence). This CDR3 is 17 amino acids long. The CDR3 nucleotides are TGTGCCACCATGGGGACCTCAGGGGATGGCGCGGACTATGGCTACACCTTC. It yields the protein CATMGTSGDGADYGYTF.

This chain uses TRBV9 with TRBJ1-2, with D possibly TRBD1 on 5 matching bases. Trimming removed 3 bases from V and 7 bases from J, with 10 bases in between. Germline V CDR1 and CDR2: SGDLS, YYNGEE. The CDR3 runs 12 residues. The CDR3 region is CASSDGDSGYTF. As DNA, the CDR3 is TGTGCCAGCAGCGACGGGGACTCTGGCTACACCTTC.

As to this clone: The same CDR3 also results from other DNA sequences found in this sample. The rearrangement links TRBV5-1 to TRBJ2-1, with TRBD2 matching 9 bases. Germline V gene lookup returns CDR1 SGHRS and CDR2 YFSETQ. The length of the CDR3 is 15 residues. V lost 4 bases to trimming and J lost 0 bases; unmatched junction nucleotides: 2. Written as DNA, the CDR3 is TGCGCCAGCAGCCATAGCGGGGGCTCCTACAATGAGCAGTTCTTC. This translates into CASSHSGGSYNEQFF.

The chain links TRBV4-2 to TRBJ1-4, with TRBD1 matching over 7 bases. The CDR3 has 17 amino acids. Trimming at V came to 2 bases and at J to 6 bases, leaving 12 bases not matched to a gene. From germline, CDR1 is LGHNA and CDR2 YNFKEQ. CDR3 sequence reads: CASSQYATGKSDEKLFF. The CDR3 coding sequence is TGTGCCAGCAGCCAATACGCGACAGGGAAGTCGGATGAAAAACTGTTTTTT.

The chain couples TRBV18 to TRBJ1-2; D uncertain. Trimming removed 4 bases from V and 5 bases from J, with 11 bases in between. Germline V gives CDR1 KGHSH, CDR2 LQKENI. This CDR3 has 13 amino acids. The CDR3 coding sequence is TGTGCCAGCTCACAGAAAGAGGCTTATGGCTACACCTTC. Protein product: CASSQKEAYGYTF.

V is TRBV24-1 and J is TRBJ2-2; 15 bases map to TRBD2. The germline V gene encodes CDR1 KGHDR and CDR2 SFDVKD. Trimming removed 4 bases from V and 4 bases from J; junction bases left unmatched: 12. The CDR3 spans 20 residues. CDR3 in DNA: TGTGCCACCAGTGACGCTCCGGGACTAGCGGGGGGTAGTGCCACCGGGGAGCTGTTTTTT. This encodes CATSDAPGLAGGSATGELFF.

The chain recombines TRBV28 with TRBJ1-2; possible D gene TRBD1, 6 bases. CDR1 is MDHEN and CDR2 is SYDVKM in the germline V gene. The V end lost 3 bases, the J end lost 4 bases, and 15 bases lay between the germline ends. The CDR3 spans 15 residues. Here the CDR3 reads CASSFTGYKIYGYTF. CDR3 bases: TGTGCCAGCAGTTTCACAGGGTATAAGATCTATGGCTACACCTTC.

V and J are TRBV12-5 and TRBJ1-5, with D perhaps matching TRBD1 (5 bases). Trimming removed 6 bases from V and 3 bases from J, with 6 bases in between. Looked up from germline, CDR1 is LGHNT and CDR2 is FRNRAP. CDR3 length equals 12 residues. CDR3 nucleotide sequence: TGTGCTAGTGGCAGGGCCAATCAGCCCCAGCATTTT. Its protein product is CASGRANQPQHF.

This rearrangement joins TRBV7-3 to TRBJ2-2; TRBD2 is a possible D gene (5 bases). Germline CDR1 SGHTA, CDR2 FQGTGA. This CDR3 region has 13 residues. The V end was cut by 3 bases, the J end by 5 bases, with 7 bases between. As DNA, the CDR3 is TGTGCCAGCAGCTTCGGGGTGACCGGGGAGCTGTTTTTT. This sequence encodes CASSFGVTGELFF. Drawing the rest from reference TRBV7-3 and TRBJ2-2, the complete variable domain is GAGVSQTPSNKVTEKGKYVELRCDPISGHTALYWYRQSLGQGPEFLIYFQGTGAADDSGLPNDRFFAVRPEGSVSTLKIQRTERGDSAVYLCASSFGVTGELFFGEGSRLTVL.

The V call is TRBV5-6, the J call TRBJ2-7, with 9 positions matching TRBD1. V was clipped by 4 bases and J by 1 base; unmatched bases: 3. The CDR3 spans 14 residues. Germline V CDR1 and CDR2: SGHDT, YYEEEE. The CDR3 is CASSKDRGSYEQYF. The CDR3 DNA sequence: TGTGCCAGCAGCAAGGACAGGGGATCCTACGAGCAGTACTTC.

V usage is TRBV10-3 and J usage is TRBJ2-3; D might be TRBD2 (7 bases). This CDR3 is built from 14 residues. Germline CDR1 reads ENHRY; CDR2 reads SYGVKD. The germline V and J ends were trimmed by 8 bases and 3 bases, with 15 bases remaining between them. The chain's CDR3 is CAIAGGGGTDTQYF. CDR3 coding DNA: TGTGCCATCGCCGGAGGGGGGGGGACAGATACGCAGTATTTT.

V is TRBV5-1 and J is TRBJ2-5, with 8 bases identical to TRBD1. The ends lost 5 bases at V and 5 bases at J; junction bases unmatched: 8. Germline V gene lookup returns CDR1 SGHRS and CDR2 YFSETQ. The CDR3 runs 14 residues. CDR3 DNA sequence: TGCGCCAGCAGTTCGCAGGGGGCTACGGAGACCCAGTACTTC. It yields the protein CASSSQGATETQYF.

J is TRBJ2-5 and V is TRBV5-1; 8 positions agree with TRBD2. The CDR3 has 14 amino acids. The V segment lost 6 bases and the J segment 1 base; nucleotides outside the gene matches: 5. The germline V gene encodes CDR1 SGHRS and CDR2 YFSETQ. The CDR3 DNA is TGCGCCAGCAAGGTAGCGGGATTCCAAGAGACCCAGTACTTC. Translated: CASKVAGFQETQYF.

This clone was seen once. The chain has TRBV19 and TRBJ1-5; no definite D call. The CDR3 runs to 17 residues. Germline CDR1 reads LNHDA; CDR2 reads SQIVND (reference sequence). Trimming removed 3 bases from V and 6 bases from J, with 21 bases in between. CDR3 coding DNA: TGTGCCAGTAGTATGAGGTCGGTCATTGGGTTGAGTCAGCCCCAGCATTTT. It specifies CASSMRSVIGLSQPQHF.

This clone occurred once. This sequence joins TRBV23-1 and TRBJ1-5; 9 bases fit TRBD1. TRBV23-1 is annotated as an ORF whose role is uncertain. The J segment lost 0 bases and the V segment lost 8 bases, leaving 11 bases of the junction unmatched. The CDR3 covers 17 residues. DNA of the CDR3: TGCGCCAGCCCTCGGGACAGGGCCTTCTATAGCAATCAGCCCCAGCATTTT. Its translation is CASPRDRAFYSNQPQHF.

The chain links TRBV25-1 to TRBJ1-2; TRBD1 matches 8 bases. The length of the CDR3 is 15 residues. Germline-derived CDR1 and CDR2 are MGHDK and SYGVNS. After removal of 1 base from V and 5 bases from J, the junction contained 6 bases not matched to a gene. CDR3 in amino acids: CASSEFRTGRYGYTF. CDR3 nucleotides: TGTGCCAGCAGTGAATTCAGGACAGGGAGGTATGGCTACACCTTC.

The rearrangement uses TRBV5-1 and TRBJ1-1, with D possibly TRBD1 on 5 matching bases. Trimming shortened V by 3 bases and J by 2 bases, and 14 bases separated the two germline ends. The CDR3 covers 15 residues. CDR1 is SGHRS, CDR2 YFSETQ, per germline. CDR3 DNA sequence: TGCGCCAGCAGCTCCGGACAAGCAAGAAACACTGAAGCTTTCTTT. This translates into CASSSGQARNTEAFF.

The CDR3 DNA is TGCGCCAGCACCCTGAAAGGGGCGGGGGAGACCCAGTACTTC. Its translation is CASTLKGAGETQYF. The rearrangement uses TRBV5-1 and TRBJ2-5; possible D gene TRBD2, 6 bases. The CDR3 covers 14 residues. Trimming cost V 6 bases and J 5 bases, with 17 bases left between them. Germline V gives CDR1 SGHRS, CDR2 YFSETQ.

This chain links TRBV30 with TRBJ2-2; 8 bases align to TRBD1. The J segment lost 1 base and the V segment lost 4 bases, leaving 5 bases of the junction unmatched. From germline, CDR1 is GTSNPN and CDR2 SVGIG (reference sequence). This CDR3 has 15 residues. The CDR3 sequence: CAWTGQGRNTGELFF. The DNA for the CDR3 is TGTGCCTGGACCGGACAGGGTAGGAACACCGGGGAGCTGTTTTTT.

The gene calls are TRBV6-5 and TRBJ2-1, with 9 nucleotides matching TRBD2. Germline lookup yields CDR1 MNHEY and CDR2 SVGAGI. Losses at the gene ends were 7 bases for V and 2 bases for J; bases not matched to a gene: 6. The CDR3 loop spans 15 amino acids. CDR3 in amino acids: CASNIAGVTYNEQFF. Written as DNA, the CDR3 is TGTGCCAGCAATATAGCGGGGGTCACCTACAATGAGCAGTTCTTC.